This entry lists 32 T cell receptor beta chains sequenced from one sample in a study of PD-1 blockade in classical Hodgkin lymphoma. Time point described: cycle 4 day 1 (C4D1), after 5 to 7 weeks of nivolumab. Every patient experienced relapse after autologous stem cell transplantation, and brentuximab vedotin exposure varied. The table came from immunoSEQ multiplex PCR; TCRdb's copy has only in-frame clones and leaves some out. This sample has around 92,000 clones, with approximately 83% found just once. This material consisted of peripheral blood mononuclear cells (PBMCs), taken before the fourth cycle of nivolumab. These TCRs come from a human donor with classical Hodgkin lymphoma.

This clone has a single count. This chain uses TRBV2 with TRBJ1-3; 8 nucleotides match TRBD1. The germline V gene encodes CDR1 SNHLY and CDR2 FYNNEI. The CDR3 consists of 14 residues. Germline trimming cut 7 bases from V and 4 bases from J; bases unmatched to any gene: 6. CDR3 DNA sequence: TGTGCCAGCACCCAGGACAGGGCGGGAAACACCATATATTTT. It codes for CASTQDRAGNTIYF.

The CDR3 nucleotides are TGTGCCAGTAGTATTTTGGGGGGCGCAACGGCTGGCTACACCTTC. Residues: CASSILGGATAGYTF. The chain has TRBV19 and TRBJ1-2; possible D gene TRBD1, 6 bases. This CDR3 spans 15 amino acids. Between the trimmed V and J ends, which lost 3 bases and 7 bases, there was a span of 18 bases. CDR1 and CDR2 from the germline V gene are LNHDA and SQIVND (reference sequence).

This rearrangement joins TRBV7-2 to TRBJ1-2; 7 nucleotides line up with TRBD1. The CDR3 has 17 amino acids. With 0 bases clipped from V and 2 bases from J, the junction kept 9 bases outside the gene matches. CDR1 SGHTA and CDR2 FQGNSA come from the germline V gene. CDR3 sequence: CASSLALSGGGNYGYTF. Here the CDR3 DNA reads TGTGCCAGCAGCTTAGCCCTCTCGGGAGGGGGCAACTATGGCTACACCTTC.

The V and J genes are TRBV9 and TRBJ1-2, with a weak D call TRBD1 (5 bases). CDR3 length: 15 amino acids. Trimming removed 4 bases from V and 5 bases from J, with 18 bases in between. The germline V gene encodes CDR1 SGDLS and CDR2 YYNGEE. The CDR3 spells CASSSRGGSGYGYTF. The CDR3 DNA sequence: TGTGCCAGCAGCTCCCGTGGGGGTAGCGGGTATGGCTACACCTTC.

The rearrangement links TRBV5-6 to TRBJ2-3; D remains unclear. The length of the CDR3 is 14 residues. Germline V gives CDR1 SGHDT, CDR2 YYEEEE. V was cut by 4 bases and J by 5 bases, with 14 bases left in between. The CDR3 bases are TGTGCCAGCAGCCTCGGCCCTCACGGAGATACGCAGTATTTT. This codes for CASSLGPHGDTQYF.

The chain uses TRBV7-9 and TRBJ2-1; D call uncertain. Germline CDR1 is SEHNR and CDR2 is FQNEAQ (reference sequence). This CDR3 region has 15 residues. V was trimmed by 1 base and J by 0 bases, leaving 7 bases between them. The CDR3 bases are TGTGCCAGCAGCTTAGACCTCCTCTCCTACAATGAGCAGTTCTTC. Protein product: CASSLDLLSYNEQFF.

CDR3 bases: TGTGCCAGCAGTTTTGGTGACAGGATAAATTCACCCCTCCACTTT. Its protein is CASSFGDRINSPLHF. The V gene is TRBV27, the J gene TRBJ1-6; tentatively, D is TRBD1 (6 bases). With 3 bases removed from V and 7 bases from J, the gap between germline ends came to 13 bases. Looked up from germline, CDR1 is MNHEY and CDR2 is SMNVEV (reference sequence). This CDR3 contains 15 residues.

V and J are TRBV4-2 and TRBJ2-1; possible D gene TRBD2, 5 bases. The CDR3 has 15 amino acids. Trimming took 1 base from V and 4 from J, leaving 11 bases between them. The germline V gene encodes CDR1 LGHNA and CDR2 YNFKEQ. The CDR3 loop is CASSQGSGAYNEQFF. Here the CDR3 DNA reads TGTGCCAGCAGCCAAGGCAGCGGAGCTTACAATGAGCAGTTCTTC.

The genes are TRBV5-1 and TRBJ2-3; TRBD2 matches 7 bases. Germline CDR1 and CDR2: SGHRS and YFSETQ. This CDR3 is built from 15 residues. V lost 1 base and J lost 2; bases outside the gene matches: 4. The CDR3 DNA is TGCGCCAGCAGCTTGCCTAGCGGAACCACAGATACGCAGTATTTT. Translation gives CASSLPSGTTDTQYF.

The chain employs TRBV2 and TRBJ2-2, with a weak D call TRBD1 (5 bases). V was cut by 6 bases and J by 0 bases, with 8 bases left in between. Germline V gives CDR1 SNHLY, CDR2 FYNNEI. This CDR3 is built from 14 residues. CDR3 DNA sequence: TGTGCCAGCAGAGACAGACCGAACACCGGGGAGCTGTTTTTT. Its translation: CASRDRPNTGELFF.

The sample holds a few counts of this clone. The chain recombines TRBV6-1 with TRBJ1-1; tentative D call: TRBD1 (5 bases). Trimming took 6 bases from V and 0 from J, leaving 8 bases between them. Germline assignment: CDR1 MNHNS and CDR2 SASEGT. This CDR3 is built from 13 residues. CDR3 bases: TGTGCCAGCAGGGAGACAGTGAACACTGAAGCTTTCTTT. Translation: CASRETVNTEAFF.

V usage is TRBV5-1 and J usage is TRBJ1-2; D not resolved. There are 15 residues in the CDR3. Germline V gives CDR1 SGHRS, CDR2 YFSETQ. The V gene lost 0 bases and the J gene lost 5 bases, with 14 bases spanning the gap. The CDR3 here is CASSLASERLYGYTF. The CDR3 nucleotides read TGCGCCAGCAGCTTGGCCAGCGAGAGATTATATGGCTACACCTTC.

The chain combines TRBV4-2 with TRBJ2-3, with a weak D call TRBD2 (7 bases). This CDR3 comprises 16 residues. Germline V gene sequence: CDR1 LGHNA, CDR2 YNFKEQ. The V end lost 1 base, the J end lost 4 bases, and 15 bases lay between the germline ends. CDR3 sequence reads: CASSQALAEGADTQYF. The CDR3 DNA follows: TGTGCCAGCAGCCAAGCCCTAGCGGAGGGGGCAGATACGCAGTATTTT.

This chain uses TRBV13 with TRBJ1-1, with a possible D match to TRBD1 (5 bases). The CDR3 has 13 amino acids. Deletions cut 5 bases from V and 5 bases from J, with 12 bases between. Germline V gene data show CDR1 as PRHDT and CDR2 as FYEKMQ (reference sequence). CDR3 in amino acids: CASSPGEGTEAFF. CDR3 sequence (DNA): TGTGCCAGCAGCCCCGGGGAGGGGACTGAAGCTTTCTTT.

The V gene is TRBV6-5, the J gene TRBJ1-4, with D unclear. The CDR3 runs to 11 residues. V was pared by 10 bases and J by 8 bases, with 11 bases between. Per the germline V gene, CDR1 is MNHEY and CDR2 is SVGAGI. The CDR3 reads CATGSREKLFF. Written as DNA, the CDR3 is TGTGCCACCGGGTCCAGGGAAAAACTGTTTTTT.

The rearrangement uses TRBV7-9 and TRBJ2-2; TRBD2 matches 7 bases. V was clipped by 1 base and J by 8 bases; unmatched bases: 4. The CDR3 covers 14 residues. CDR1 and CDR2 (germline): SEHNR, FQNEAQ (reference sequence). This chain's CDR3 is CASSLGLAAGELFF. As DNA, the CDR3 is TGTGCCAGCAGCTTAGGACTAGCCGCGGGGGAGCTGTTTTTT.

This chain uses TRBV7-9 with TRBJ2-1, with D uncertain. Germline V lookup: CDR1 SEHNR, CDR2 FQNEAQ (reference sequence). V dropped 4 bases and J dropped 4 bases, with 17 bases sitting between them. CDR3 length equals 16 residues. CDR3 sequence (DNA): TGTGCCAGCAGCTCCAAGCAAAGGTTGGGGTACAATGAGCAGTTCTTC. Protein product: CASSSKQRLGYNEQFF. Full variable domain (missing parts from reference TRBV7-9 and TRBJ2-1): DTGVSQNPRHKITKRGQNVTFRCDPISEHNRLYWYRQTLGQGPEFLTYFQNEAQLEKSRLLSDRFSAERPKGSFSTLEIQRTEQGDSAMYLCASSSKQRLGYNEQFFGPGTRLTVL.

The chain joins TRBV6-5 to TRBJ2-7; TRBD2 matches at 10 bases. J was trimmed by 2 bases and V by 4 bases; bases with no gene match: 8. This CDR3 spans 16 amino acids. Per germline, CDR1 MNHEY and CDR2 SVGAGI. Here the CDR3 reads CASSWGLAGVAYEQYF. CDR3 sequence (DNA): TGTGCCAGCAGTTGGGGTCTAGCGGGGGTCGCCTACGAGCAGTACTTC.

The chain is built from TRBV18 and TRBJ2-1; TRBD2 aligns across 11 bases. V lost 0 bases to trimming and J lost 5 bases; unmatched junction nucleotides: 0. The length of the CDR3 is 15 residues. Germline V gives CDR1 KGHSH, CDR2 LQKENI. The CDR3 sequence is CASSPPSGGDNEQFF. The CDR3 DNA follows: TGTGCCAGCTCACCACCTAGCGGGGGGGACAATGAGCAGTTCTTC.

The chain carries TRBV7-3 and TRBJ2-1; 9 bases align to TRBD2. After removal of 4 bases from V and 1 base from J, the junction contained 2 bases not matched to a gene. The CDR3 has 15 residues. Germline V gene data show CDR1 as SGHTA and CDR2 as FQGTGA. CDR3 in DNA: TGTGCCAGCAGCTACCTAGCGGGGTCCTACAATGAGCAGTTCTTC. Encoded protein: CASSYLAGSYNEQFF.

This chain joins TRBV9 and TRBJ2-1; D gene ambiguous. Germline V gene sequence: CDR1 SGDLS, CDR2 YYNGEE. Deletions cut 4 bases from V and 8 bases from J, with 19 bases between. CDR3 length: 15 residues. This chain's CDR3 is CASSPQRAVEDEQFF. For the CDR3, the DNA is TGTGCCAGCAGCCCCCAGAGAGCCGTTGAGGATGAGCAGTTCTTC.

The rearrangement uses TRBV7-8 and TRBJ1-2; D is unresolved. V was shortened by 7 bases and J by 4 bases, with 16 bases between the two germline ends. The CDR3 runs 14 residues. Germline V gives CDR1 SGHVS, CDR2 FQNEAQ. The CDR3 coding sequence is TGTGCCAGCACCTCGGGAGGCGTCGGCTATGGCTACACCTTC. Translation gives CASTSGGVGYGYTF.

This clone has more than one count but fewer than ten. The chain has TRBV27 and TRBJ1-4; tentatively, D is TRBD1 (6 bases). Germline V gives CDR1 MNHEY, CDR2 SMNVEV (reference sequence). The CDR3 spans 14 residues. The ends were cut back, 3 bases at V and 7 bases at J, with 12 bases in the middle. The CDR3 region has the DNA TGTGCCAGCAGTTTCCGGGGGCGCGGTGAAAAACTGTTTTTT. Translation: CASSFRGRGEKLFF.

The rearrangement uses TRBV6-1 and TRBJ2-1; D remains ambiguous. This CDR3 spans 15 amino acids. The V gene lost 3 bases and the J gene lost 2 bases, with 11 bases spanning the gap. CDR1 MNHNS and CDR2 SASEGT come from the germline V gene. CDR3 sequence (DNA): TGTGCCAGCAGTGAGGGGAACTTCCCCTACAATGAGCAGTTCTTC. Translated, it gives CASSEGNFPYNEQFF.

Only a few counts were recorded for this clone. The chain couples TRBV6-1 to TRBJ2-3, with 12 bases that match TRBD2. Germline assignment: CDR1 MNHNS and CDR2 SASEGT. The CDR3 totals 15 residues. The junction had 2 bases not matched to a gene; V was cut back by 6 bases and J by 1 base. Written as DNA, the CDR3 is TGTGCCAGCAGCCGGACTAGCGGGGGCACAGATACGCAGTATTTT. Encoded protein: CASSRTSGGTDTQYF.

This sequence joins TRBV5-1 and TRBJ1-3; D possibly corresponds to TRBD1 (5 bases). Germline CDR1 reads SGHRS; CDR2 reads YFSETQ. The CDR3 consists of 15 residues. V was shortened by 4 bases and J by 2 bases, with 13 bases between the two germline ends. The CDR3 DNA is TGCGCCAGCAGCCCAGGGAGACAAACTGGAAACACCATATATTTT. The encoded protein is CASSPGRQTGNTIYF.

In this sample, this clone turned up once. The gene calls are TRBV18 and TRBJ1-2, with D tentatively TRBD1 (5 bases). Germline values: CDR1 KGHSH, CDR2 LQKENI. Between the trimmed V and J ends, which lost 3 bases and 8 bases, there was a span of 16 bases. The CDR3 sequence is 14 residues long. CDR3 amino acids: CASSPGAGEQGYTF. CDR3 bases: TGTGCCAGCTCACCTGGGGCCGGGGAACAGGGCTACACCTTC. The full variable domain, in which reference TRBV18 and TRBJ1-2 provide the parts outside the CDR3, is NAGVMQNPRHLVRRRGQEARLRCSPMKGHSHVYWYRQLPEEGLKFMVYLQKENIIDESGMPKERFSAEFPKEGPSILRIQQVVRGDSAAYFCASSPGAGEQGYTFGSGTRLTVV.

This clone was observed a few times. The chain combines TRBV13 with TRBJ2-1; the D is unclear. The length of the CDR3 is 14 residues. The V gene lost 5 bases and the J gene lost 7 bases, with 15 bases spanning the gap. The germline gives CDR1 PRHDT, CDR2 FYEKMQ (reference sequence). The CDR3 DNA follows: TGTGCCAGCAGCCCAACACCGACTGAAAATGAGCAGTTCTTC. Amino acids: CASSPTPTENEQFF.

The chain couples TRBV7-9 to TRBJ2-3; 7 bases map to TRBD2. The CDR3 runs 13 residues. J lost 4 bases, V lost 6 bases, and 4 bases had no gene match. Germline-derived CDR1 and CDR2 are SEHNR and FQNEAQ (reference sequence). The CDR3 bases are TGTGCCAGCAGTCTGGGAGGGGCAGATACGCAGTATTTT. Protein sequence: CASSLGGADTQYF.

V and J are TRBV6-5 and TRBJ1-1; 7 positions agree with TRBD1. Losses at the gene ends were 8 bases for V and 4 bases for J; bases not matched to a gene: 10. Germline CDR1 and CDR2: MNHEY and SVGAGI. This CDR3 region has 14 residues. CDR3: CASLPPGGPTEAFF. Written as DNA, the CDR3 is TGTGCCAGCCTCCCTCCAGGGGGGCCCACTGAAGCTTTCTTT.

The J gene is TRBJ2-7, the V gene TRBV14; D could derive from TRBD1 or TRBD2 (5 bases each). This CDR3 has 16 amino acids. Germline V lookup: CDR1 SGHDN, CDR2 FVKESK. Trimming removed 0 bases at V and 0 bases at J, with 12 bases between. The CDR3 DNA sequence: TGTGCCAGCAGCCAAGATACCGGGGCGCTCTCCTACGAGCAGTACTTC. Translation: CASSQDTGALSYEQYF.

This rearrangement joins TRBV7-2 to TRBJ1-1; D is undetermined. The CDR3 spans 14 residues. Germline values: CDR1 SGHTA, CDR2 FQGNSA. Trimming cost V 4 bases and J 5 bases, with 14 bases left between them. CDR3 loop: CASSSLLLETEAFF. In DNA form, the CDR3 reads TGTGCCAGCAGCTCACTGCTCCTGGAGACTGAAGCTTTCTTT.